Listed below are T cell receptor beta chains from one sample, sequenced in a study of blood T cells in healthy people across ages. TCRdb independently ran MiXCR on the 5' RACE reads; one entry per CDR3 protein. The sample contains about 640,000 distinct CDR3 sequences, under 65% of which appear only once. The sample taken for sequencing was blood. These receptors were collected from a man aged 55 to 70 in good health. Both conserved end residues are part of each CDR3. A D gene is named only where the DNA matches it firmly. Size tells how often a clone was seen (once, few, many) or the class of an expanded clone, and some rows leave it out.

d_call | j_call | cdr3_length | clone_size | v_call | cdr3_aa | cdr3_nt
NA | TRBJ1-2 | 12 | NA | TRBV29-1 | CSVVVQSYGYTF | TGCAGCGTTGTCGTACAGAGCTATGGCTACACCTTC
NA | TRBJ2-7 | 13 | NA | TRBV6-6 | CASRGTYSYEQYF | TGTGCCAGCAGAGGGACATATTCCTACGAGCAGTACTTC
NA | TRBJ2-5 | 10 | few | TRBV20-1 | CSAIRETQYF | TGCAGTGCCATACGAGAGACCCAGTACTTC
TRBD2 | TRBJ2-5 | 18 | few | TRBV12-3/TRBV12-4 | CASSFDRTSGPGAETQYF | TGTGCCAGCAGTTTCGACAGGACTAGCGGCCCCGGGGCAGAGACCCAGTACTTC
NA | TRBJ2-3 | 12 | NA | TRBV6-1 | CASSERWDTQYF | TGTGCCAGCAGTGAAAGGTGGGATACGCAGTATTTT
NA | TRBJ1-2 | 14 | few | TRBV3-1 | CASGRPATAGGYTF | TGTGCCAGCGGCCGTCCTGCGACAGCGGGTGGCTACACCTTC
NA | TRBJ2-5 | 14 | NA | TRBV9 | CASSVTGGWETQYF | TGTGCCAGCAGCGTCACGGGGGGCTGGGAGACCCAGTACTTC
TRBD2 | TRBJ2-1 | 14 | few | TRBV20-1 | CRIERGAKENEQFF | TGCAGAATAGAGCGGGGGGCAAAGGAGAATGAGCAGTTCTTC
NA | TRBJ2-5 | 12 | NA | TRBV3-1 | CASSVGGRTQYF | TGTGCCAGCAGCGTAGGTGGGCGGACCCAGTACTTC
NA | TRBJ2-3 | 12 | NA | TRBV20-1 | CSARRLPDTQYF | TGCAGTGCTAGACGACTCCCGGATACGCAGTATTTT
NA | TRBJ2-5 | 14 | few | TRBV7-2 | CASSPVGHRKTQYF | TGTGCCAGCAGTCCCGTAGGGCACCGGAAGACCCAGTACTTC
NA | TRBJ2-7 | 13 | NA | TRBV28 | CASTDTDSYEQYF | TGTGCCAGCACGGACACCGACTCCTACGAGCAGTACTTC
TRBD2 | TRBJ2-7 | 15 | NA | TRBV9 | CASSPGLAGFYEQYF | TGTGCCAGCAGCCCCGGACTAGCGGGGTTCTACGAGCAGTACTTC
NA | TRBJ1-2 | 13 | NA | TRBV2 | CASSDIYSDGYTF | TGTGCCAGCAGTGATATCTATTCCGATGGCTACACCTTC
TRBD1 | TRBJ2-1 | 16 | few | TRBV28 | CASSPPDRGPYNEQFF | TGTGCCAGCAGTCCACCGGACAGGGGGCCCTACAATGAGCAGTTCTTC
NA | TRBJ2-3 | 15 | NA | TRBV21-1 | CASSSTGPNTDTQYF | TGTGCCAGCAGCAGCACGGGACCCAACACAGATACGCAGTATTTT
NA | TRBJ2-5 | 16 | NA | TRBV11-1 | CASSLRLRGVRETQYF | TGTGCCAGCAGCTTACGCCTTCGGGGCGTCCGGGAGACCCAGTACTTC
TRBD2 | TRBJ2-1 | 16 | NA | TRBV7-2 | CASRRLAGEAYNEQFF | TGTGCCAGCAGACGATTAGCGGGGGAAGCCTACAATGAGCAGTTCTTC
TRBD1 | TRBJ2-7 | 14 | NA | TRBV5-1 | CASSHLQGFNEQYF | TGCGCCAGCAGCCATCTACAGGGGTTCAATGAGCAGTACTTC
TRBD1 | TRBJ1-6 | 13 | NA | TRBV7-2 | CASDGTGSSPLHF | TGTGCCAGCGACGGGACAGGGAGTTCACCCCTCCACTTT
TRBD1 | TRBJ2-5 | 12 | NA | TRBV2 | CVSLADRGTQYF | TGTGTCTCCCTAGCGGACAGGGGGACCCAGTACTTC
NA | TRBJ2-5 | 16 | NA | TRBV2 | CASTPLGRSNQETQYF | TGTGCCAGCACTCCTTTGGGGCGCAGTAACCAAGAGACCCAGTACTTC